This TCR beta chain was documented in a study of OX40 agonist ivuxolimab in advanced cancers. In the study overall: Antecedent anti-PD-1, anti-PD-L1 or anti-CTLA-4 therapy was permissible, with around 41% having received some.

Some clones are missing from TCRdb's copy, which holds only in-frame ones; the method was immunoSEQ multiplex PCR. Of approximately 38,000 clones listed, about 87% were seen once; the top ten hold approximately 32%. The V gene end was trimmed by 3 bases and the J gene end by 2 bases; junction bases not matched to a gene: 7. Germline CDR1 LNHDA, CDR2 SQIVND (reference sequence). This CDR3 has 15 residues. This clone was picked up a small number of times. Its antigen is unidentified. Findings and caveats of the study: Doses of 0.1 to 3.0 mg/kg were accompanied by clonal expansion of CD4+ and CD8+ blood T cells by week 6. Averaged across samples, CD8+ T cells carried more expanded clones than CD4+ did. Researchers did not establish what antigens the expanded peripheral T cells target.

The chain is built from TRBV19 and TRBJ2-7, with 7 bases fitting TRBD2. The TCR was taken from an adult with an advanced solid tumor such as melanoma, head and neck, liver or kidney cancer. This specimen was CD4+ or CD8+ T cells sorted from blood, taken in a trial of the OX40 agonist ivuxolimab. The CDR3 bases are TGTGCCAGTAGTATGGAGGGACTACCAGCCTACGAGCAGTACTTC. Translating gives CASSMEGLPAYEQYF. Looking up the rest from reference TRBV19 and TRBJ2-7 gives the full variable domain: DGGITQSPKYLFRKEGQNVTLSCEQNLNHDAMYWYRQDPGQGLRLIYYSQIVNDFQKGDIAEGYSVSREKKESFPLTVTSAQKNPTAFYLCASSMEGLPAYEQYFGPGTRLTVT.